These 8 T cell receptor beta chains came from one sample sequenced in a study of regulatory T cells in long-lasting Graves disease. Time point specified: newly diagnosed GD, antithyroid drugs for less than 3 months. Extracted RNA from PBMCs served as the source of the TCR library. Arm-PCR of CDR3 regions with iRepertoire HTBI primers generated TCR beta libraries. TCRdb analysed the multiplex PCR reads with MiXCR anew, one entry per CDR3 protein. The table has over 500,000 distinct CDR3 sequences, 15% to 20% seen once; the top ten hold around 12%. These records were also assigned to another study, of T cells in Graves' hyperthyroidism and ophthalmopathy.

The input for sequencing was peripheral blood mononuclear cells (PBMCs), taken at new diagnosis, from a patient treated with antithyroid drugs. These receptors came from a young man with Graves disease.

This clonotype was seen just once. This chain joins TRBV19 and TRBJ2-7; TRBD2 matches at 7 bases. The CDR3 loop spans 16 amino acids. Germline assignment: CDR1 LNHDA and CDR2 SQIVND (reference sequence). After removal of 3 bases from V and 2 bases from J, the junction contained 10 bases not matched to a gene. CDR3 in DNA: TGTGCCAGTAGTATCTCAGGGACTAAGCGTACCTACGAGCAGTACTTC. Its translation: CASSISGTKRTYEQYF.

As to this clonotype: A read error may explain this, as a much larger clone is one base away. The rearrangement joins TRBV24-1 to TRBJ2-1; D unclear. Trimming pared 6 bases from V and 1 base from J, leaving 15 bases between. This CDR3 contains 16 residues. The germline gives CDR1 KGHDR, CDR2 SFDVKD. Written as DNA, the CDR3 is TGTGCCACCAGTCTCTCGGACGGAACATCCTACAATGAGCAGTTCTTC. This encodes CATSLSDGTSYNEQFF.

This clonotype was counted at least ten times. The chain employs TRBV3-1 and TRBJ2-1; TRBD2 matches at 7 bases. Germline lookup yields CDR1 LGHDT and CDR2 YNNKEL (reference sequence). With V trimmed by 3 bases and J by 7 bases, 12 bases remained unmatched. The CDR3 sequence is 16 residues long. The CDR3 spells CASSHLADPPFNEQFF. CDR3 in DNA: TGTGCCAGCAGCCATCTAGCGGACCCCCCATTTAATGAGCAGTTCTTC.

This clonotype appeared many times. This chain connects TRBV5-1 to TRBJ1-5; D unclear. In germline, CDR1 is SGHRS, CDR2 YFSETQ. V shed 0 bases and J shed 6 bases, with 10 bases lying between them. The CDR3 spans 14 residues. CDR3 region: CASSLGQNGQPQHF. CDR3 DNA sequence: TGCGCCAGCAGCTTGGGCCAGAATGGTCAGCCCCAGCATTTT. The whole variable domain, remainder taken from reference TRBV5-1 and TRBJ1-5, is KAGVTQTPRYLIKTRGQQVTLSCSPISGHRSVSWYQQTPGQGLQFLFEYFSETQRNKGNFPGRFSGRQFSNSRSEMNVSTLELGDSALYLCASSLGQNGQPQHFGDGTRLSIL.

Comment on this clonotype: No conserved phenylalanine or tryptophan ends this CDR3, so it is likely a read error. The rearrangement joins TRBV20-1 to TRBJ2-3; perhaps TRBD2 as D (6 bases). The CDR3 contains 15 residues. Germline CDR1 reads DFQATT; CDR2 reads SNEGSKA (reference sequence). Deletions cut 0 bases from V and 3 bases from J, with 13 bases between. The CDR3 DNA reads TGCAGTGCTAGAGACAGAGGGGAGGCAACAGATACGCAGTATGTT. Its protein product is CSARDRGEATDTQYV.

Many counts were recorded for this clonotype. V is TRBV30 and J is TRBJ2-5; D ambiguous. Between the trimmed V and J ends, which lost 2 bases and 5 bases, there was a span of 9 bases. There are 12 residues in the CDR3. CDR1 and CDR2 (germline): GTSNPN, SVGIG (reference sequence). CDR3 protein: CAWSSLGETQYF. The CDR3 region has the DNA TGTGCCTGGAGTAGCCTAGGGGAGACCCAGTACTTC.

The chain is built from TRBV27 and TRBJ2-7; no clear D gene. From germline, CDR1 is MNHEY and CDR2 SMNVEV (reference sequence). The CDR3 totals 12 residues. V lost 6 bases and J 5 bases, leaving 11 bases between the germline ends. The CDR3 reads CASSSALHEQYF. The CDR3 DNA reads TGTGCCAGCAGCTCGGCCCTCCACGAGCAGTACTTC.

Turning to this clonotype: A much larger clone lies a single base off, so this may be a read error. CDR3 DNA sequence: TGTGCCAGCAGCTCAGAAACAGGGGGCACGTCCCCTAGCAATCAGCCCCAGCATTTT. Residues: CASSSETGGTSPSNQPQHF. The rearrangement joins TRBV7-8 to TRBJ1-5; 9 nucleotides agree with TRBD1. Per germline, CDR1 SGHVS and CDR2 FQNEAQ. The CDR3 loop spans 19 amino acids. The V and J ends lost 4 bases and 0 bases, in that order; junction bases with no gene match: 13.